This T cell receptor beta chain was captured by sequencing in a study of beta chain features in type 1 diabetes. Study-level points and caveats: A moderate, significant TCRB CDR3 shortening appeared in type 1 diabetes across four CD4+ subsets.

Of note for this clone: The antigen is unknown.

The CDR3 runs to 13 residues. Germline V gene sequence: CDR1 SEHNR, CDR2 FQNEAQ (reference sequence). Trimming pared 1 base from V and 8 bases from J, leaving 11 bases between. The sequenced template was cDNA made from the entire isolated RNA. The protocol was immunoSEQ multiplex PCR, while the TCRdb copy is restricted to in-frame clones and leaves out a portion. The profile shows 630,000 or so clones, about an eighth of them singletons. A CD45RO/CCR7/CD25/CD127/CD95/CD27 panel sorted naive, central memory, regulatory and stem cell-like memory CD4+ cells. The J gene is TRBJ1-2, the V gene TRBV7-9; no definite D call. The TCR was taken from a man between 18 and 29 years old with type 1 diabetes. Sequenced input: naive CD4+ T cells from blood. DNA of the CDR3: TGTGCCAGCAGCTTAGGCACCAAACAGGGCTACACCTTC. Translation: CASSLGTKQGYTF.